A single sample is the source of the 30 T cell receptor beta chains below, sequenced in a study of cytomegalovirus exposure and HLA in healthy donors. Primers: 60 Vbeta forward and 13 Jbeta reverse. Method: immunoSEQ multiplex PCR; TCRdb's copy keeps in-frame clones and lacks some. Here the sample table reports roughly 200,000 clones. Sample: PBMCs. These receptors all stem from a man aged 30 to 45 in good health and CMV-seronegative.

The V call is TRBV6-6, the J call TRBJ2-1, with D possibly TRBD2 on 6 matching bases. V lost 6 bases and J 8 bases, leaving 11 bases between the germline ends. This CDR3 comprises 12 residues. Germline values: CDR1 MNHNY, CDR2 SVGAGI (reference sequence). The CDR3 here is CASSYGGDEQFF. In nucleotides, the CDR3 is TGTGCCAGCAGCTACGGCGGGGATGAGCAGTTCTTC.

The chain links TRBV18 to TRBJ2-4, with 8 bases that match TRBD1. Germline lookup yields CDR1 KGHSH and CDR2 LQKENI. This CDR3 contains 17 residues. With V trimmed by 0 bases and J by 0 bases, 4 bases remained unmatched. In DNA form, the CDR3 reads TGTGCCAGCTCACCACCGGGACAGGCACTAGCCAAAAACATTCAGTACTTC. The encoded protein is CASSPPGQALAKNIQYF.

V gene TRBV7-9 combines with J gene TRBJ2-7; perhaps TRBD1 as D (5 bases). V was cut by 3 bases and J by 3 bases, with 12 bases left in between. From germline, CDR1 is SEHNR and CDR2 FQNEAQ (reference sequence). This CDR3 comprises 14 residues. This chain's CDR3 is CASSFTARDYEQYF. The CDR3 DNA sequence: TGTGCCAGCAGCTTTACGGCCAGGGACTACGAGCAGTACTTC. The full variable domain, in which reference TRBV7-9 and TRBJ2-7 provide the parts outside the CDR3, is DTGVSQNPRHKITKRGQNVTFRCDPISEHNRLYWYRQTLGQGPEFLTYFQNEAQLEKSRLLSDRFSAERPKGSFSTLEIQRTEQGDSAMYLCASSFTARDYEQYFGPGTRLTVT.

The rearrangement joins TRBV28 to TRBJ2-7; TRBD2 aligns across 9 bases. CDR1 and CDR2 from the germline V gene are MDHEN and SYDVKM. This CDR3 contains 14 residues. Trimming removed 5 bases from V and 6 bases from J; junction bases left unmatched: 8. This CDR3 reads CASSLLAGGGEQYF. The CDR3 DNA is TGTGCCAGCAGTCTGCTGGCGGGGGGGGGCGAGCAGTACTTC.

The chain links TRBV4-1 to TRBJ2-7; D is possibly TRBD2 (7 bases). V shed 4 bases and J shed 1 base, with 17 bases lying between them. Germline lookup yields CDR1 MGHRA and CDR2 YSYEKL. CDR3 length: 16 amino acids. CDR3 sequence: CASSPKGEGRSYEQYF. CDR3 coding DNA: TGCGCCAGCAGCCCCAAGGGGGAGGGAAGATCCTACGAGCAGTACTTC.

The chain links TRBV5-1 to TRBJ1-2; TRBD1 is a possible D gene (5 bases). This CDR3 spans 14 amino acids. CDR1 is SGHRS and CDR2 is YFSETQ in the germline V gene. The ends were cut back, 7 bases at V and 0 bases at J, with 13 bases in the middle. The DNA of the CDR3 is TGCGCCAGCCGTGGTGCAGGGACTAACTATGGCTACACCTTC. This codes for CASRGAGTNYGYTF.

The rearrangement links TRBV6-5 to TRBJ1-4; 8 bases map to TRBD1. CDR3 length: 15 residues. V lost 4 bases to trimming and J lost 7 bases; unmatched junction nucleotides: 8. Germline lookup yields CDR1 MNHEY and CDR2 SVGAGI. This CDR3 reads CASSSTGGYREKLFF. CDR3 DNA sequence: TGTGCCAGCAGTTCAACAGGGGGTTATCGTGAAAAACTGTTTTTT.

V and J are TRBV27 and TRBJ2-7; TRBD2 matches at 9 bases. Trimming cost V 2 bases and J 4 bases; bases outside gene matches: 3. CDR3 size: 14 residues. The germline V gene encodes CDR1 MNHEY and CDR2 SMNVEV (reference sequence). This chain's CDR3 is CASSLGLAGYEQYF. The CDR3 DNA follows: TGTGCCAGCAGTTTAGGTCTAGCGGGGTACGAGCAGTACTTC.

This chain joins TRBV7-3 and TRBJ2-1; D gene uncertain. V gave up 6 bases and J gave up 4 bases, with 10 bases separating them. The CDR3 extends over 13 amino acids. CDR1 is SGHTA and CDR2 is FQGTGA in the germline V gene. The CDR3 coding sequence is TGTGCCAGCAGTCAGACTCGTTACAATGAGCAGTTCTTC. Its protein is CASSQTRYNEQFF.

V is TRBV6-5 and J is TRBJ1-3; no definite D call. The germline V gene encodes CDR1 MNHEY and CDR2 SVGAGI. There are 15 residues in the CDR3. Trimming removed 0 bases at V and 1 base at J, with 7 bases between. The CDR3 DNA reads TGTGCCAGCAGTTACTCGGGCAGATCTGGAAACACCATATATTTT. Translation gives CASSYSGRSGNTIYF.

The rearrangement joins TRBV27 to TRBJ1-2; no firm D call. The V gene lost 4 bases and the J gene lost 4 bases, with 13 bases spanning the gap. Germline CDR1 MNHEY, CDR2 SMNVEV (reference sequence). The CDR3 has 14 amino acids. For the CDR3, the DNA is TGTGCCAGCAGTTCATCGCCGCTAGGCTATGGCTACACCTTC. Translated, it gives CASSSSPLGYGYTF.

CDR3 nucleotides: TGTGCCAGCAGTCCCCTAGCGGGAGTGAAGGAGCAGTACTTC. Protein: CASSPLAGVKEQYF. This chain connects TRBV2 to TRBJ2-7; 10 bases agree with TRBD2. Germline V gene lookup returns CDR1 SNHLY and CDR2 FYNNEI. J lost 7 bases, V lost 5 bases, and 8 bases had no gene match. The CDR3 contains 14 residues. Variable domain in full (rest from reference TRBV2 and TRBJ2-7): EPEVTQTPSHQVTQMGQEVILRCVPISNHLYFYWYRQILGQKVEFLVSFYNNEISEKSEIFDDQFSVERPDGSNFTLKIRSTKLEDSAMYFCASSPLAGVKEQYFGPGTRLTVT.

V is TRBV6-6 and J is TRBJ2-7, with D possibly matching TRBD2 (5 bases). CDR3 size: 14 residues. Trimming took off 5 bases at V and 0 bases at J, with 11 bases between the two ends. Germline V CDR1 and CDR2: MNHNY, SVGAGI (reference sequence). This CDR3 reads CASSAQTNSYEQYF. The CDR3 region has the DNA TGTGCCAGCAGTGCGCAGACTAACTCCTACGAGCAGTACTTC.

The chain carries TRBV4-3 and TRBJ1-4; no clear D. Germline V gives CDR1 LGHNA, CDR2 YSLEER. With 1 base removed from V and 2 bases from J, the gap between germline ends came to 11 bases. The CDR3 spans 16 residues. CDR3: CASSQVSRGTNEKLFF. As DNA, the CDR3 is TGCGCCAGCAGCCAAGTCTCTCGGGGTACTAATGAAAAACTGTTTTTT.

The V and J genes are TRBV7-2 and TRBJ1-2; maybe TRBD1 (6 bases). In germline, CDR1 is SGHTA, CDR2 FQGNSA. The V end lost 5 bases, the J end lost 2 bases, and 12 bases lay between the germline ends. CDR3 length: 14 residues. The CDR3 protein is CASSVDRKNYGYTF. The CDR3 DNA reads TGTGCCAGCAGCGTCGACAGGAAGAACTATGGCTACACCTTC.

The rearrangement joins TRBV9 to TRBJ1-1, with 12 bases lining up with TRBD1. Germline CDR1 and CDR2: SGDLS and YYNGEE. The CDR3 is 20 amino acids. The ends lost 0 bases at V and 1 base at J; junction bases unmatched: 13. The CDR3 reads CASSVDPGTGGAFRNTEAFF. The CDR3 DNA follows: TGTGCCAGCAGCGTAGACCCCGGGACAGGGGGCGCTTTTCGGAACACTGAAGCTTTCTTT.

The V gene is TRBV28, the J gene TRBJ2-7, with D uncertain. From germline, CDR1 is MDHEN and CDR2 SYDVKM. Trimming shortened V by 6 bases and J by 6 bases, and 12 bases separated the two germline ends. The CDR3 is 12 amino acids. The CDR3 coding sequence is TGTGCCAGCAGACGGGTCGGTAGCGAGCAGTACTTC. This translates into CASRRVGSEQYF.

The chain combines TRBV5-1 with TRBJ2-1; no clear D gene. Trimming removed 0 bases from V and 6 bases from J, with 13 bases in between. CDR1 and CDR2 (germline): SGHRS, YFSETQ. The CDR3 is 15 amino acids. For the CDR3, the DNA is TGCGCCAGCAGCTTGGGTGGCGGCCCTATCAATGAGCAGTTCTTC. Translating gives CASSLGGGPINEQFF.

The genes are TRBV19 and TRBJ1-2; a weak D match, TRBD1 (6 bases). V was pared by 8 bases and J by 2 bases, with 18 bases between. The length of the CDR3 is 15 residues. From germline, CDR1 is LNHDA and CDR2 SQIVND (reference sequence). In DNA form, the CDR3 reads TGTGCCAGTTCAGATCAGGGGTTCACCAACTATGGCTACACCTTC. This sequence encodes CASSDQGFTNYGYTF.

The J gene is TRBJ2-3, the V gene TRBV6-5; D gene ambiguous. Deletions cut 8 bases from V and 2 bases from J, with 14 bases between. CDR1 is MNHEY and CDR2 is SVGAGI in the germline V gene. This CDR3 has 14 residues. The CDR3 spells CASSPVKPTDTQYF. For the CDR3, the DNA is TGTGCCAGCTCCCCGGTTAAGCCCACAGATACGCAGTATTTT.

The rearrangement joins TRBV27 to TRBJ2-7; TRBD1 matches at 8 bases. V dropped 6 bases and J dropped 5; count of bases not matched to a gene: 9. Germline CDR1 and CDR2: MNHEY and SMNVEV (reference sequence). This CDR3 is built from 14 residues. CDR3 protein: CASRLTGGMDEQYF. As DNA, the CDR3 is TGTGCCAGCAGACTTACAGGGGGGATGGACGAGCAGTACTTC.

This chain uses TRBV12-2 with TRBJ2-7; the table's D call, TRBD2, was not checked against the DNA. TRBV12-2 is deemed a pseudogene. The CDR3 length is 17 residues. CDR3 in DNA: TGTGCAAGTCGCTTAGGTGGGGAGGGGGAGGGCCCCTACGAGCAGTACTTC. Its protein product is CASRLGGEGEGPYEQYF.

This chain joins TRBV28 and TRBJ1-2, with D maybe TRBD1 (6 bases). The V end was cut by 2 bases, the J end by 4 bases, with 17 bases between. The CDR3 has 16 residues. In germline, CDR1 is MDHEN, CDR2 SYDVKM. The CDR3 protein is CASSLQSGAIFYGYTF. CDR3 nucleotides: TGTGCCAGCAGTTTACAGTCAGGGGCGATATTCTATGGCTACACCTTC.

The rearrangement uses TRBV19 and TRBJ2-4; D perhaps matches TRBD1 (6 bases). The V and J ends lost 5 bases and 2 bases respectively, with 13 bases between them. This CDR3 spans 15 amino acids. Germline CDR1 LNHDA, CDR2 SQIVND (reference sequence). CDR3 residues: CASSLRTDPKNIQYF. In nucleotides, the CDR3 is TGTGCCAGTAGTCTAAGGACAGACCCCAAAAACATTCAGTACTTC.

CDR3 in DNA: TGTGCCAGCAGTTCCCTGTCGTTTACGCAGTATTTT. Its protein product is CASSSLSFTQYF. The chain combines TRBV7-9 with TRBJ2-3; D uncertain. This CDR3 is built from 12 residues. V was cut by 6 bases and J by 8 bases, with 12 bases left in between. Germline V CDR1 and CDR2: SEHNR, FQNEAQ (reference sequence).

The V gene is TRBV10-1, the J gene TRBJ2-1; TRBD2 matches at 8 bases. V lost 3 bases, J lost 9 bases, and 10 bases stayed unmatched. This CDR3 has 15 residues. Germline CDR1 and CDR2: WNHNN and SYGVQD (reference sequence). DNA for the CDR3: TGCGCCAGCAGTGATCTCGGGGGGGCGGGTAGTGAGCAGTTCTTC. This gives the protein CASSDLGGAGSEQFF.

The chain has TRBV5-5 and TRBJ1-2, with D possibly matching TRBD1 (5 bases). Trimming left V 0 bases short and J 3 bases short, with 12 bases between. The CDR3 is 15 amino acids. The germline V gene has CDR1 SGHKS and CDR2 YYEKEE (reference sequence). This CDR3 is CASSLGAGTDYGYTF. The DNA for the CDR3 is TGTGCCAGCAGCTTGGGGGCGGGGACGGACTATGGCTACACCTTC.

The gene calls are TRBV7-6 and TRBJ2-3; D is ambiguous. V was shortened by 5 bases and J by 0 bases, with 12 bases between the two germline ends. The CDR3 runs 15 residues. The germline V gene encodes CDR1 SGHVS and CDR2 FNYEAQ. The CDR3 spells CASSPSTSSTDTQYF. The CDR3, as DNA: TGTGCCAGCAGCCCTTCCACTTCGAGCACAGATACGCAGTATTTT.

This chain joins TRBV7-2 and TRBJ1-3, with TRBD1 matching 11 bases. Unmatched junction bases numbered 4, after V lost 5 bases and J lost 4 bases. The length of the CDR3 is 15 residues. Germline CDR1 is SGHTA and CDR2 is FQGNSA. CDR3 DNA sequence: TGTGCCAGCAGCCCCTGGACAGGGGGCGGAAACACCATATATTTT. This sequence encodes CASSPWTGGGNTIYF.

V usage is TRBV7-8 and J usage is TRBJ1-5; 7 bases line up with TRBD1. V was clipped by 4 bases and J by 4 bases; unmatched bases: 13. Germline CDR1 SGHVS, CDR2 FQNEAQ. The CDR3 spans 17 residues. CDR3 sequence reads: CASSSRGMGQMNQPQHF. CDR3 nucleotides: TGTGCCAGCAGCTCTCGGGGGATGGGACAGATGAATCAGCCCCAGCATTTT.